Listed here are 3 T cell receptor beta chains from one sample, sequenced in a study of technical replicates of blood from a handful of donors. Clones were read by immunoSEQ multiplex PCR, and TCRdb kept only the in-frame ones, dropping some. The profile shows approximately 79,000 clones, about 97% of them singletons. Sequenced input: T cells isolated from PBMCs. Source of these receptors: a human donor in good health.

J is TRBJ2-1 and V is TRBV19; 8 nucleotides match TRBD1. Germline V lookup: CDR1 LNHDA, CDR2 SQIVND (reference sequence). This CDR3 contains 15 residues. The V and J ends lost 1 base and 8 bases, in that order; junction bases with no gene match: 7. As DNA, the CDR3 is TGTGCCAGTAGTATAGCTGGACAGGGCGAGGATGAGCAGTTCTTC. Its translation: CASSIAGQGEDEQFF.

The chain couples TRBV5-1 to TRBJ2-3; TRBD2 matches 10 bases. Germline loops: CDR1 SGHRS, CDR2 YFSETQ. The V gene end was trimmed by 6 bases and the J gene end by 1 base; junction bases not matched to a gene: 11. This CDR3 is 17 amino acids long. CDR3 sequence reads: CASTGTSDYTRTDTQYF. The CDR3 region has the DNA TGCGCCAGCACCGGGACTAGCGACTATACCCGCACAGATACGCAGTATTTT.

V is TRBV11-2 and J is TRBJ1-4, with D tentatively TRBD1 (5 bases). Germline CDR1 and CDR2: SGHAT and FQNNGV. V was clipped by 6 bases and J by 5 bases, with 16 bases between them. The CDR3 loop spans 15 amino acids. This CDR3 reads CASRAVGGSNEKLFF. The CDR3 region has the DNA TGTGCCAGCAGGGCAGTCGGGGGATCCAATGAAAAACTGTTTTTT.